These 18 T cell receptor beta chains originate from one sample sequenced in a study of T cells in Graves' hyperthyroidism and ophthalmopathy. TCR beta CDR3 regions were amplified from RNA. The study used the HTBI primer set for a first-round RT-PCR of the TCR CDR3. Each CDR3 protein is one row after TCRdb ran MiXCR on the multiplex PCR reads. The repertoire includes roughly 580,000 distinct CDR3 sequences, about half of them detected once, and roughly 8.2% sits in the top ten. Sequenced input: peripheral blood or thyroid tissue (not recorded which). The receptors stem from a woman between 18 and 29 years old with Graves' hyperthyroidism.

This clonotype was counted a few times. The chain employs TRBV2 and TRBJ2-6; possibly TRBD2 for D (6 bases). Between the trimmed V and J ends, which lost 7 bases and 4 bases, there was a span of 20 bases. Germline assignment: CDR1 SNHLY and CDR2 FYNNEI. This CDR3 contains 17 residues. As DNA, the CDR3 is TGTGCCAGCAAACGGGGGAAGGTGGACACCGGGGCCAACGTCCTGACTTTC. This encodes CASKRGKVDTGANVLTF.

This clonotype has a handful of counts. The chain joins TRBV10-3 to TRBJ2-7; D may be TRBD1 or TRBD2 (5 bases each). V lost 3 bases and J lost 7, with 16 bases in between. This CDR3 has 14 residues. Germline V gene lookup returns CDR1 ENHRY and CDR2 SYGVKD. CDR3 residues: CAISDSDTRGEQYF. The CDR3 DNA follows: TGTGCCATCAGTGACTCGGACACCAGAGGGGAGCAGTACTTC.

A remark on this clonotype: This may be a read error, as it is one base from a much larger clone. This chain connects TRBV29-1 to TRBJ2-2; a weak D match, TRBD2 (5 bases). This CDR3 is built from 14 residues. CDR1 is SQVTM, CDR2 ANQGSEA, per germline. The CDR3 sequence is CSVEDRGNTRELFF. As DNA, the CDR3 is TGCAGCGTTGAAGATCGAGGGAACACCAGGGAGCTGTTTTTT.

This clonotype was recorded many times. The V gene is TRBV7-9, the J gene TRBJ1-2; D remains ambiguous. Deletions cut 4 bases from V and 13 bases from J, with 13 bases between. The CDR3 extends over 11 amino acids. Per the germline V gene, CDR1 is SEHNR and CDR2 is FQNEAQ (reference sequence). The CDR3 here is CASSSPLVCTF. CDR3 DNA sequence: TGTGCCAGCAGCTCCCCTCTGGTTTGCACCTTC.

Regarding this clonotype: Possible read error: a much larger clone is one base away. V and J are TRBV29-1 and TRBJ2-7; D not resolved. This CDR3 has 11 amino acids. Germline V gene data show CDR1 as SQVTM and CDR2 as ANQGSEA. The DNA of the CDR3 is TGCAGCGCCGGCAAGAGATACGAGCAGTGCTTC. As protein: CSAGKRYEQCF.

The V gene is TRBV14, the J gene TRBJ1-1; D is undetermined. CDR1 SGHDN and CDR2 FVKESK come from the germline V gene. Trimming removed 0 bases at V and 1 base at J, with 12 bases between. The CDR3 runs 16 residues. For the CDR3, the DNA is TGTGCCAGCAGCCAAGACCTAGCGGGAGAGAACACTGAAGCTTTCTTT. Protein product: CASSQDLAGENTEAFF.

The V and J genes are TRBV24-1 and TRBJ2-7, with D tentatively TRBD1 (6 bases). The V and J ends lost 2 bases and 3 bases respectively, with 16 bases between them. The CDR3 is 16 amino acids. Looked up from germline, CDR1 is KGHDR and CDR2 is SFDVKD. In DNA, the CDR3 is TGTGCCACCAGTGATTCTGAGACAGGAATGATCTACGAGCAGTACTTC. As protein: CATSDSETGMIYEQYF.

This chain uses TRBV9 with TRBJ2-5; TRBD1 agrees at 9 bases. The trim removed 0 bases at V and 5 bases at J, leaving 5 bases unmatched. Germline V CDR1 and CDR2: SGDLS, YYNGEE. The CDR3 spans 15 residues. CDR3 bases: TGTGCCAGCAGCGTAGATGGGACAGGGAAGGAGACCCAGTACTTC. This codes for CASSVDGTGKETQYF.

This clonotype has more than one count but fewer than ten. The V call is TRBV7-3, the J call TRBJ2-7, with 7 bases lining up with TRBD2. The CDR3 spans 16 residues. The V and J ends lost 2 bases and 0 bases, in that order; junction bases with no gene match: 7. Germline CDR1 is SGHTA and CDR2 is FQGTGA. CDR3 residues: CASSLGGRGSSYEQYF. The CDR3 DNA reads TGTGCCAGCAGCTTAGGTGGGCGGGGGAGCTCCTACGAGCAGTACTTC.

A remark on this clonotype: Being one base from a much bigger clone, this may be a read error. The chain has TRBV29-1 and TRBJ2-7, with D perhaps TRBD1 (6 bases). Per the germline V gene, CDR1 is SQVTM and CDR2 is ANQGSEA. V gave up 7 bases and J gave up 0 bases, with 16 bases separating them. This CDR3 region has 14 residues. The CDR3 spells CSAPLTGSSYEQYF. The CDR3 DNA reads as TGCAGCGCCCCCTTGACAGGTTCCTCCTACGAGCAGTACTTC.

This rearrangement joins TRBV7-2 to TRBJ1-5; 10 nucleotides agree with TRBD1. The CDR3 has 18 amino acids. Germline V lookup: CDR1 SGHTA, CDR2 FQGNSA. After removal of 4 bases from V and 5 bases from J, the junction contained 14 bases not matched to a gene. The CDR3 here is CASSSARTGGRGDQPQHF. The CDR3, as DNA: TGTGCCAGCAGCTCTGCTCGGACAGGGGGACGGGGCGATCAGCCCCAGCATTTT.

This clonotype was counted many times. V usage is TRBV20-1 and J usage is TRBJ2-5; D is ambiguous. CDR1 and CDR2 from the germline V gene are DFQATT and SNEGSKA (reference sequence). Between the trimmed V and J ends, which lost 0 bases and 4 bases, there was a span of 15 bases. This CDR3 contains 15 residues. CDR3 sequence (DNA): TGCAGTGCTAGAGATCGTCAGAGAACGGGAGAGACCCAGTACTTC. This gives the protein CSARDRQRTGETQYF.

The chain links TRBV6-5 to TRBJ2-7, with D tentatively TRBD1 (6 bases). CDR3 length: 13 residues. Germline V gene data show CDR1 as MNHEY and CDR2 as SVGAGI. The CDR3 nucleotides read TGTACCATCAGTTACTCGAGAGGGGGCGAGCAGTACTTC. It encodes CTISYSRGGEQYF.

This chain uses TRBV7-9 with TRBJ1-1; 9 bases agree with TRBD1. The CDR3 has 15 residues. The trim removed 1 base at V and 1 base at J, leaving 1 base unmatched. Germline V lookup: CDR1 SEHNR, CDR2 FQNEAQ (reference sequence). The CDR3 coding sequence is TGTGCCAGCAGCTTAGGGGGACAGGGGAACACTGAAGCTTTCTTT. The encoded protein is CASSLGGQGNTEAFF.

The V and J genes are TRBV24-1 and TRBJ1-1; D possibly corresponds to TRBD1 (5 bases). CDR1 and CDR2 from the germline V gene are KGHDR and SFDVKD. The CDR3 contains 14 residues. V shed 11 bases and J shed 4 bases, with 19 bases lying between them. DNA for the CDR3: TGTGCCAGCAGACATCAGGGCGCTAGCACTGAAGCTTTCTTT. This codes for CASRHQGASTEAFF.

This clonotype came up a few times. This chain joins TRBV24-1 and TRBJ2-5, with 8 bases fitting TRBD1. The CDR3 spans 14 residues. V was clipped by 4 bases and J by 5 bases; unmatched bases: 5. Looked up from germline, CDR1 is KGHDR and CDR2 is SFDVKD. CDR3 in amino acids: CATSDRDRLETQYF. CDR3 sequence (DNA): TGTGCCACCAGTGACCGGGACAGGTTGGAGACCCAGTACTTC.

This clonotype has only a few counts. The chain employs TRBV11-3 and TRBJ2-5, with D unresolved. Between the trimmed V and J ends, which lost 1 base and 5 bases, there was a span of 20 bases. CDR3 length equals 17 residues. Germline lookup yields CDR1 SGHNT and CDR2 YENEEA. The DNA of the CDR3 is TGTGCCAGCAGCTTAGCCCCCCCGGCGGATGCGTGGGAGACCCAGTACTTC. Translated, it gives CASSLAPPADAWETQYF.

V usage is TRBV7-2 and J usage is TRBJ2-3; D might be TRBD2 (5 bases). Trimming removed 5 bases from V and 4 bases from J, with 10 bases in between. The germline V gene has CDR1 SGHTA and CDR2 FQGNSA. CDR3 length equals 13 residues. The DNA of the CDR3 is TGTGCCAGCAGCCCTATGAGGGCAGATACGCAGTATTTT. Translated, it gives CASSPMRADTQYF.